This TCR beta chain was documented in a study of PD-1 blockade in classical Hodgkin lymphoma. Findings and limits, study-wide: Prior therapy or disease activity may underlie the repertoire differences, whose causes remain undefined. In newly diagnosed patients, baseline TCR diversity was reportedly below that of healthy donors.

A word on this clone: No antigen is known for it.

Method: immunoSEQ multiplex PCR; TCRdb's copy keeps in-frame clones and lacks some. The sample has 15,000 to 18,000 clones, roughly 84% seen once. The CDR3 covers 16 residues. Germline assignment: CDR1 LNHDA and CDR2 SQIVND (reference sequence). Trimming cost V 1 base and J 1 base, with 13 bases left between them. Noted time point: newly diagnosed, previously untreated cHL patient sample. Using magnetic negative selection, the CD4+ T cells were separated out of thawed PBMCs. The rearrangement links TRBV19 to TRBJ2-5, with a weak D call TRBD2 (5 bases). The sequenced sample was CD4+ T cells from blood. The origin of this receptor is a human donor with classical Hodgkin lymphoma. In DNA form, the CDR3 reads TGTGCCAGTAGTATAGGACCGGGGATCCTCCAAGAGACCCAGTACTTC. Its translation is CASSIGPGILQETQYF.